This TCR beta chain was retrieved from a study of blood T cell repertoires in COVID-19. Only in-frame clones appear in the TCRdb table, and some are missing; sequencing was by immunoSEQ multiplex PCR. The data show about 300,000 clones, 86% seen once. This TCR was sampled from a woman aged 50 to 65 with acute or convalescent COVID-19. Sequencing was done on a sample of peripheral blood.

CDR3 residues: CASSQDRRYSNQPQHF. The DNA for the CDR3 is TGTGCCAGCAGCCAAGATCGCAGATATAGCAATCAGCCCCAGCATTTT. The J gene is TRBJ1-5, the V gene TRBV3-1 (or the pseudogene TRBV3-2); D is uncertain. Trimming stripped 0 bases from V and 0 bases from J, with 9 bases between. CDR3 length: 16 residues. Germline assignment: CDR1 LGHDT and CDR2 YNNKEL (reference sequence).